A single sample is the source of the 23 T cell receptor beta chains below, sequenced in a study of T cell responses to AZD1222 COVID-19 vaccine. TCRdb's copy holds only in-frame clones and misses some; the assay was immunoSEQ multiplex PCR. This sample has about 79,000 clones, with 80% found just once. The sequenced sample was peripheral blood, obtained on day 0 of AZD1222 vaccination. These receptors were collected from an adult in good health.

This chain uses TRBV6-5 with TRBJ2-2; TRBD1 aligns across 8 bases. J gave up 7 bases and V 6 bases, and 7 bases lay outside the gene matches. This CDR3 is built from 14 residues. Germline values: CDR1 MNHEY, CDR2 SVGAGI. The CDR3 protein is CASRLFTGGGELFF. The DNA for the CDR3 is TGTGCCAGCAGACTATTTACAGGGGGCGGGGAGCTGTTTTTT.

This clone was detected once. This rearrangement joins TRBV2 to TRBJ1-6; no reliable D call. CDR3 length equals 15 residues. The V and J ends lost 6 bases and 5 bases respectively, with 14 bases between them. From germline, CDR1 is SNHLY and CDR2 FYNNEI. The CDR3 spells CASRMGSVDNSPLHF. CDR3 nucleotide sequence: TGTGCCAGCAGGATGGGGTCCGTGGATAATTCACCCCTCCACTTT.

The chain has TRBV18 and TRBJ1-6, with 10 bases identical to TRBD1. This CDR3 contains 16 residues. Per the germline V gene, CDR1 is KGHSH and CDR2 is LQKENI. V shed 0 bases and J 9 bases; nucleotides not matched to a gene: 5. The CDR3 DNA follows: TGTGCCAGCTCACCACCTCAGGGGACAGGGGCTTCACCCCTCCACTTT. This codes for CASSPPQGTGASPLHF.

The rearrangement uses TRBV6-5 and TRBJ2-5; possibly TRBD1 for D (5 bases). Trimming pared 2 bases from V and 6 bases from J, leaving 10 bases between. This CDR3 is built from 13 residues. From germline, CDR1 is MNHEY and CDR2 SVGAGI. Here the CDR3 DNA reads TGTGCCAGCAGTTACCTGGGGCGGCAGACCCAGTACTTC. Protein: CASSYLGRQTQYF.

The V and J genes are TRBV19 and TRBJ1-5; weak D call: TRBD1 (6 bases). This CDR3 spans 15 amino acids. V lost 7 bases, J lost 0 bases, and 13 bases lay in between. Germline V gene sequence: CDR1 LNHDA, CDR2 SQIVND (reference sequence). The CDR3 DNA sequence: TGTGCCAGTAAGGACAGAGCGAATAGCAATCAGCCCCAGCATTTT. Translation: CASKDRANSNQPQHF.

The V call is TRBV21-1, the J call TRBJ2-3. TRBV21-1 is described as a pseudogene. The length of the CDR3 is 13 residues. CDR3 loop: CASRGDGTDTQYF. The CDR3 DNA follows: TGTGCCAGCAGGGGGGACGGCACAGATACGCAGTATTTT.

The DNA of the CDR3 is TGCAGTTCAACGGGTGTAGCTGAAGCTTTCTTT. Protein sequence: CSSTGVAEAFF. The V and J genes are TRBV20-1 and TRBJ1-1, with D uncertain. Germline V lookup: CDR1 DFQATT, CDR2 SNEGSKA (reference sequence). V was clipped by 8 bases and J by 6 bases, with 13 bases between them. The CDR3 has 11 residues.

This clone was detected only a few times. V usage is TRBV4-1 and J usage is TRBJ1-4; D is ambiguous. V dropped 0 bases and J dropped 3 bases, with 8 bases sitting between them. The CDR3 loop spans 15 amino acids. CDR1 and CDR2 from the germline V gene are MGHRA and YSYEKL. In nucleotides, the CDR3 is TGCGCCAGCAGCCAAGAGCCGGGGTCTAATGAAAAACTGTTTTTT. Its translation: CASSQEPGSNEKLFF.

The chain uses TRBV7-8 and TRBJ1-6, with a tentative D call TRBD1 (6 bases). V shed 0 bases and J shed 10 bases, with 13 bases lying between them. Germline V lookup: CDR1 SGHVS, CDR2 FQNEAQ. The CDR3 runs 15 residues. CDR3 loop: CASSLAPTGNSPLHF. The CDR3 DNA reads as TGTGCCAGCAGCTTAGCTCCGACAGGAAACTCACCCCTCCACTTT.

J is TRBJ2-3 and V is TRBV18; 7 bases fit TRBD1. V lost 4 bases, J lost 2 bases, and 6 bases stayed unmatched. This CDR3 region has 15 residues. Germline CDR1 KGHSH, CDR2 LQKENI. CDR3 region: CASSHPDRTTDTQYF. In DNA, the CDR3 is TGTGCCAGCTCACACCCGGACAGGACCACAGATACGCAGTATTTT. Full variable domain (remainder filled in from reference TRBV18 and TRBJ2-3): NAGVMQNPRHLVRRRGQEARLRCSPMKGHSHVYWYRQLPEEGLKFMVYLQKENIIDESGMPKERFSAEFPKEGPSILRIQQVVRGDSAAYFCASSHPDRTTDTQYFGPGTRLTVL.

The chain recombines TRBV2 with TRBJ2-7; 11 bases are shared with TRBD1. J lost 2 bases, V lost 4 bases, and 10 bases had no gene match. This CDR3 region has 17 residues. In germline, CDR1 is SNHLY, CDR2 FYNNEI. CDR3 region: CASSVSRPGQGAYEQYF. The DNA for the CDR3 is TGTGCCAGCAGTGTATCTCGGCCGGGACAGGGGGCCTACGAGCAGTACTTC.

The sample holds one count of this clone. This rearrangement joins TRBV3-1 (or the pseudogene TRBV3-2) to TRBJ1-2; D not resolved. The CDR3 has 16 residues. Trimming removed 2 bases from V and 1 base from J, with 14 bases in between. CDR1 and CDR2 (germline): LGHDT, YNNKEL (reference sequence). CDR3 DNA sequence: TGTGCCAGCAGCCAACGGGGAATCGGCCATAACTATGGCTACACCTTC. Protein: CASSQRGIGHNYGYTF.

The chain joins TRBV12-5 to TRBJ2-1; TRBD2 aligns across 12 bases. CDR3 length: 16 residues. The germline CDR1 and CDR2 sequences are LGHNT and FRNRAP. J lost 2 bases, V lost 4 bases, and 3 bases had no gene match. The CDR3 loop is CASGSTSGRTYNEQFF. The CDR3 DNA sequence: TGTGCTAGTGGTTCGACTAGCGGGAGAACCTACAATGAGCAGTTCTTC.

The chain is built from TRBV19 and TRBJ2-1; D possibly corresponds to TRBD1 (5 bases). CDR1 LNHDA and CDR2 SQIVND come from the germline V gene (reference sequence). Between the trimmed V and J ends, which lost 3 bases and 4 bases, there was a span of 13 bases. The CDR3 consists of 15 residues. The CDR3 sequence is CASSMKKGWYNEQFF. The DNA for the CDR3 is TGTGCCAGTAGTATGAAGAAGGGGTGGTACAATGAGCAGTTCTTC. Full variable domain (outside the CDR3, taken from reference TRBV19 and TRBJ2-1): DGGITQSPKYLFRKEGQNVTLSCEQNLNHDAMYWYRQDPGQGLRLIYYSQIVNDFQKGDIAEGYSVSREKKESFPLTVTSAQKNPTAFYLCASSMKKGWYNEQFFGPGTRLTVL.

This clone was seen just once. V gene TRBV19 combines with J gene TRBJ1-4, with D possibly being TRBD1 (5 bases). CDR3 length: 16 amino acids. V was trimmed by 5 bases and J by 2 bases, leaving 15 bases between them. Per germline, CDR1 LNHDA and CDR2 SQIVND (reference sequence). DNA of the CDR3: TGTGCCAGTAGTGCCCGACCAGGGAAGACTAATGAAAAACTGTTTTTT. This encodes CASSARPGKTNEKLFF.

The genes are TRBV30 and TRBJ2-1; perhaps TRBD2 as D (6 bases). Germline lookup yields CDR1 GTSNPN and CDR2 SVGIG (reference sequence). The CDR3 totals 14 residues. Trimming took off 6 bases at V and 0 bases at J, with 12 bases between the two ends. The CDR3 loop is CACSRDSSYNEQFF. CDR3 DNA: TGTGCCTGCTCCCGGGACTCCTCCTACAATGAGCAGTTCTTC.

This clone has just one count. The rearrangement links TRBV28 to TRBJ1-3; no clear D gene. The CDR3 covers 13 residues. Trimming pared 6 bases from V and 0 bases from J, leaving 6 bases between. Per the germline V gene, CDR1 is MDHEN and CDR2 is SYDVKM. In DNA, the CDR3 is TGTGCCAGCAGAGGGTCCTCTGGAAACACCATATATTTT. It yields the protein CASRGSSGNTIYF. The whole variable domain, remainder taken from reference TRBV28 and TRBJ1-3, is DVKVTQSSRYLVKRTGEKVFLECVQDMDHENMFWYRQDPGLGLRLIYFSYDVKMKEKGDIPEGYSVSREKKERFSLILESASTNQTSMYLCASRGSSGNTIYFGEGSWLTVV.

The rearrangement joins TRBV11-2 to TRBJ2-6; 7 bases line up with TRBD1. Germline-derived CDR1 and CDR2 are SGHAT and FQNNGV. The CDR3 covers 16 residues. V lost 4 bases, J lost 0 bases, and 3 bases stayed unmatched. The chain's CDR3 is CASSSGTASGANVLTF. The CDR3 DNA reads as TGTGCCAGCAGCTCTGGGACAGCCTCTGGGGCCAACGTCCTGACTTTC.

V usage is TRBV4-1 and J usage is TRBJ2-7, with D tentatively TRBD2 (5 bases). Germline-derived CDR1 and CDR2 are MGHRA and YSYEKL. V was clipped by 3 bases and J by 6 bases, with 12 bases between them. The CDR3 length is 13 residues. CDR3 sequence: CASSHGLAFEQYF. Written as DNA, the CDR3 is TGCGCCAGCAGCCACGGTTTAGCGTTCGAGCAGTACTTC.

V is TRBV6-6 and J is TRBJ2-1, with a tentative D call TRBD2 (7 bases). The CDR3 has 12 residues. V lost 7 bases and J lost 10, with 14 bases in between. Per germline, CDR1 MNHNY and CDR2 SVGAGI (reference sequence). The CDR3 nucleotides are TGTGCCAGCACCGGGGGGCTCTGGGAGCAGTTCTTC. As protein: CASTGGLWEQFF.

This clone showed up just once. DNA of the CDR3: TGCAGCGTTGAACTTTCAGGGGTAGAGACCCAGTACTTC. It is translated as CSVELSGVETQYF. The rearrangement joins TRBV29-1 to TRBJ2-5, with D tentatively TRBD1 (6 bases). Trimming took off 2 bases at V and 4 bases at J, with 11 bases between the two ends. The CDR3 totals 13 residues. The germline V gene has CDR1 SQVTM and CDR2 ANQGSEA.

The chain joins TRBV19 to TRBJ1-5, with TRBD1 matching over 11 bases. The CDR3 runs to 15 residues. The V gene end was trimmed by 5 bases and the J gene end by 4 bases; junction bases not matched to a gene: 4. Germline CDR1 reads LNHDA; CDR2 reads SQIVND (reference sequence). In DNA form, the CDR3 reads TGTGCCAGTAGTGGGACAGGGGGGCAGAATCAGCCCCAGCATTTT. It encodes CASSGTGGQNQPQHF.

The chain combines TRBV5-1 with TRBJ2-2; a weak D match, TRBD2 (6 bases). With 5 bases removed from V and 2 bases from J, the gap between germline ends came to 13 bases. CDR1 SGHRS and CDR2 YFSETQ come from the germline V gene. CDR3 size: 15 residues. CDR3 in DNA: TGCGCCAGCAGTGACGGGACTGCTAACACCGGGGAGCTGTTTTTT. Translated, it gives CASSDGTANTGELFF.